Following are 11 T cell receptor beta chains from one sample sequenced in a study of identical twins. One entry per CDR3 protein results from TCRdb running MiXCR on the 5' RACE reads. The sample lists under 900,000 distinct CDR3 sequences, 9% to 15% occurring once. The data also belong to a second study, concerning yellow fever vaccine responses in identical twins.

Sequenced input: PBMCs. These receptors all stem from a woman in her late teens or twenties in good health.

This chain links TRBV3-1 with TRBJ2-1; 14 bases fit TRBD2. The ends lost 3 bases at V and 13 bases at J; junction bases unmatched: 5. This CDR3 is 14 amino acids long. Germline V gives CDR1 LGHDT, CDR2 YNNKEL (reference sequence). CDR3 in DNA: TGTGCCAGCAGCCAGGGACTAGCGGGAGAACCTCAGTTCTTC. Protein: CASSQGLAGEPQFF.

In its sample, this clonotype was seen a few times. CDR3 DNA: TGTGCCAGCAGCTTAGGACCTAGCGGGGGGCAAGAGACCCAGTACTTC. It yields the protein CASSLGPSGGQETQYF. J is TRBJ2-5 and V is TRBV7-7; 11 bases line up with TRBD2. This CDR3 is 16 amino acids long. The germline V gene has CDR1 SSHAT and CDR2 FNYEAQ (reference sequence). J gave up 2 bases and V 1 base, and 3 bases lay outside the gene matches.

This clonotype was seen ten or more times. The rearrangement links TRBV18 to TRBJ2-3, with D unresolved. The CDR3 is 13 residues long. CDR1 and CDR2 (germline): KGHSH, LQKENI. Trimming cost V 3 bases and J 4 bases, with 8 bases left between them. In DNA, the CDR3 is TGTGCCAGCTCACCGGGGAAGCCAGATACGCAGTATTTT. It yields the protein CASSPGKPDTQYF.

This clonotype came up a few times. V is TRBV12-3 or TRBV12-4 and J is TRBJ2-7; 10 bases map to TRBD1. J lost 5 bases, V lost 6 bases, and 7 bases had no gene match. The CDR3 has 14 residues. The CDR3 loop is CASRPGQGRNEQYF. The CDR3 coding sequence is TGTGCCAGCAGACCGGGACAGGGGAGAAACGAGCAGTACTTC.

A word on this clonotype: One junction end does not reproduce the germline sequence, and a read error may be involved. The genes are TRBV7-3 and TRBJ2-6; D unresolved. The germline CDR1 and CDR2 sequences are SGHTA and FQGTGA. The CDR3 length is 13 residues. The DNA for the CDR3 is TGTGCCGGCAGCCACTCTGGGGCCAACGTCCTGACTTTC. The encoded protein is CAGSHSGANVLTF.

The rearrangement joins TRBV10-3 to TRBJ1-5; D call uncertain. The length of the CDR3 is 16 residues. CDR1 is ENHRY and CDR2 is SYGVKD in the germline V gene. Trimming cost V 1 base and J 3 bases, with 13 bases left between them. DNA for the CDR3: TGTGCCATCAGTGAGTATCTAACCGGCTACAATCAGCCCCAGCATTTT. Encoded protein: CAISEYLTGYNQPQHF.

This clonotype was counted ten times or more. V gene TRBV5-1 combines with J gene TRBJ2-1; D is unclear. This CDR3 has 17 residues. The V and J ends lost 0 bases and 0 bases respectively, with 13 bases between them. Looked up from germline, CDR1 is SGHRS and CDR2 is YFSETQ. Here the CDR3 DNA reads TGCGCCAGCAGCTTGGCCGTCGGGTCGATCTCCTACAATGAGCAGTTCTTC. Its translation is CASSLAVGSISYNEQFF.

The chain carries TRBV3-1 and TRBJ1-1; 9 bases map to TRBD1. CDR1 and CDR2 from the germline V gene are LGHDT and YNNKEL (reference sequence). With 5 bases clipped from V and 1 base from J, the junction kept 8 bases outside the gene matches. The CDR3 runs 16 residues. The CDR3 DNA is TGTGCCAGCAGCTCGCGGACAGGGGCCAAGAACACTGAAGCTTTCTTT. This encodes CASSSRTGAKNTEAFF. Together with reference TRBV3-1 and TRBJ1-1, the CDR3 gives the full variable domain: DTAVSQTPKYLVTQMGNDKSIKCEQNLGHDTMYWYKQDSKKFLKIMFSYNNKELIINETVPNRFSPKSPDKAHLNLHINSLELGDSAVYFCASSSRTGAKNTEAFFGQGTRLTVV.

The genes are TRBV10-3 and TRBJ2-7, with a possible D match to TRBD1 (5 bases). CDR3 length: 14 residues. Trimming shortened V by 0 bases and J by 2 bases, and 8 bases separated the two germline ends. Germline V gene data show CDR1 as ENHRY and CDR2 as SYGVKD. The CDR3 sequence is CAISESGLPYEQYF. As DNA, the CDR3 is TGTGCCATCAGTGAGTCGGGGCTGCCCTACGAGCAGTACTTC.

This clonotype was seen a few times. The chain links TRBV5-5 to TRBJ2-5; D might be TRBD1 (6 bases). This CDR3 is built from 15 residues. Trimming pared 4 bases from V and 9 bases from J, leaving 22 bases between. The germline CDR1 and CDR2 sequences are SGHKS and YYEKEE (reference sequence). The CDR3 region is CASSRLIYDPGAQYF. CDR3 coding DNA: TGTGCCAGCAGCCGGTTGATTTATGACCCAGGGGCCCAGTACTTC. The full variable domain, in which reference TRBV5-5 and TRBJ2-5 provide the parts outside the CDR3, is DAGVTQSPTHLIKTRGQQVTLRCSPISGHKSVSWYQQVLGQGPQFIFQYYEKEERGRGNFPDRFSARQFPNYSSELNVNALLLGDSALYLCASSRLIYDPGAQYFGPGTRLLVL.

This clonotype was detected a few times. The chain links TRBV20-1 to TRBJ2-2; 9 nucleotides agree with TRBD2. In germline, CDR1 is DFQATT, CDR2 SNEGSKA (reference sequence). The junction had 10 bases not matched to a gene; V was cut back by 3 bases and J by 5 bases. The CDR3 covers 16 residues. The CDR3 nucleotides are TGCAGTGCTAGTAAGCTAGCGGGATTAGGTACCGGGGAGCTGTTTTTT. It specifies CSASKLAGLGTGELFF.